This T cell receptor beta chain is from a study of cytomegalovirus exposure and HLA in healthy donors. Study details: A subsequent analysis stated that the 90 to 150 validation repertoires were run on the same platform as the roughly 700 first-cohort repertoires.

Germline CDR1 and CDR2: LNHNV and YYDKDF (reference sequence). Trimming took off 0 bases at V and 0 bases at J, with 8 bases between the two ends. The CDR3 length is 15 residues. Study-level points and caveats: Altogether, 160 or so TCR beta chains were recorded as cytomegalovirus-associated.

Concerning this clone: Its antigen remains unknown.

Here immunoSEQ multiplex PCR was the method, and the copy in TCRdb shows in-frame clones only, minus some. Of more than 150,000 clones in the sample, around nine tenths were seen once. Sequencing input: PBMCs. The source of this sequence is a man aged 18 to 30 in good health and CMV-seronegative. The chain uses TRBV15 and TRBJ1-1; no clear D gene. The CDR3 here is CATSRDMTLNTEAFF. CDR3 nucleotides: TGTGCCACCAGCAGAGATATGACTCTGAACACTGAAGCTTTCTTT.